The rows below give T cell receptor beta chains drawn from one sample of a study of CD8+ T cells in alopecia areata. The repertoire was sequenced with immunoSEQ multiplex PCR; TCRdb's copy has only in-frame clones and lacks some. The table records roughly 190,000 clones, about three fifths of them present only once. Sequencing was performed on CD4+ T cells sorted from blood, taken around week 50, from a patient treated with tofacitinib. Receptor source: a human donor with alopecia areata. Both conserved end residues are part of each CDR3. The order of the fields is CDR3 length, V gene, J gene, clone size, D gene, CDR3 protein, CDR3 DNA. A D gene is named only where the DNA matches it firmly. Clone size is stated in some rows and not others, as once, few, many or a class when expanded.

16	TRBV4-2	TRBJ1-6	-	TRBD1	CASSPGTGGTNSPLHF	TGTGCCAGCAGCCCCGGGACAGGGGGTACCAATTCACCCCTCCACTTT
13	TRBV27	TRBJ2-3	-	-	CATYNRAKPHAVF	TGTGCCACTTACAACAGGGCGAAACCCCACGCAGTCTTT
15	TRBV9	TRBJ1-6	-	TRBD1	CASSVGTGRDSPLHF	TGTGCCAGCAGCGTCGGGACAGGGAGGGATTCACCCCTCCACTTT
13	TRBV18	TRBJ1-5	few	-	CASSPSGHQPQHF	TGTGCCAGCTCACCTTCCGGACATCAGCCCCAGCATTTT
14	TRBV29-1	TRBJ2-3	-	-	CSVAGRTSTDTQYF	TGCAGCGTTGCAGGCAGAACTAGCACAGATACGCAGTATTTT
16	TRBV15	TRBJ2-1	-	TRBD1	CATSRGGDRGFNEQFF	TGTGCCACCAGCAGAGGCGGGGACAGGGGGTTCAATGAGCAGTTCTTC
11	TRBV30	TRBJ1-1	-	-	CAWRGMIEAFF	TGTGCCTGGAGGGGGATGATCGAAGCTTTCTTT
14	TRBV2	TRBJ1-2	once	-	CASSEGAGLGGYTF	TGTGCCAGCAGTGAAGGAGCAGGGTTGGGTGGCTACACCTTC
14	TRBV30	TRBJ1-5	-	-	CARSPGWAQGPQHF	TGTGCCCGGAGTCCAGGATGGGCCCAAGGGCCCCAGCATTTT
11	TRBV7-6	TRBJ2-1	-	-	CASSLNNEQFF	TGTGCCAGCAGCCTTAACAATGAGCAGTTCTTC
14	TRBV7-2	TRBJ1-2	-	-	CASSPLEGPYGYTF	TGTGCCAGCAGCCCCCTGGAAGGCCCGTATGGCTACACCTTC
15	TRBV11-2	TRBJ2-1	-	TRBD1	CASSLGQGGYNEQFF	TGTGCCAGCAGCCTCGGACAGGGCGGATACAATGAGCAGTTCTTC
11	TRBV20-1	TRBJ1-2	-	-	CSAPLQYGYTF	TGCAGTGCCCCGTTACAGTATGGCTACACCTTC
14	TRBV10-3	TRBJ1-4	few	-	CAISESYEFSSLFF	TGTGCCATCAGTGAGTCGTACGAGTTTAGCTCACTGTTTTTT
13	TRBV7-2	TRBJ1-4	few	-	CASSPPSRGKLFF	TGTGCCAGCAGCCCACCCTCCCGGGGAAAACTGTTTTTT
12	TRBV29-1	TRBJ1-1	-	TRBD1	CSGTGSNTEAFF	TGCAGCGGGACAGGATCGAACACTGAAGCTTTCTTT
15	TRBV2	TRBJ2-1	-	TRBD2	CASRGRGSGGHGRIF	TGTGCCAGCAGGGGCCGTGGTAGCGGGGGCCACGGGAGGATCTTC
14	TRBV4-2	TRBJ1-1	-	TRBD1	CASSLHGQGAEAFF	TGTGCCAGCAGCCTTCACGGACAGGGGGCCGAAGCTTTCTTT
12	TRBV29-1	TRBJ1-2	few	-	CSVEDPHLGYTF	TGCAGCGTTGAAGATCCCCACCTTGGCTACACCTTC
14	TRBV30	TRBJ1-6	-	-	CAGGARLRNSPLHF	TGTGCCGGAGGGGCAAGGTTGAGAAATTCACCCCTCCACTTT
12	TRBV2	TRBJ1-5	-	-	CASKGTYQPQHF	TGTGCCAGCAAGGGGACTTATCAGCCCCAGCATTTT
12	TRBV6-6	TRBJ2-7	-	TRBD1	CASSAGGYEQYF	TGTGCCAGCAGTGCAGGGGGCTACGAGCAGTACTTC
13	TRBV7-6	TRBJ2-5	-	-	CASSSFGWETQYF	TGTGCCAGCAGCTCCTTCGGCTGGGAGACCCAGTACTTC
12	TRBV29-1	TRBJ2-5	-	-	CSITGLGETQYF	TGCAGCATTACAGGGCTGGGCGAGACCCAGTACTTC
14	TRBV7-3	TRBJ2-1	-	TRBD1	CASSSGQVANEQFF	TGTGCCAGCAGCTCGGGACAGGTTGCCAATGAGCAGTTCTTC
13	TRBV29-1	TRBJ2-3	-	TRBD1	CSVNPTGTDTQYF	TGCAGCGTTAATCCGACAGGGACAGATACGCAGTATTTT
12	TRBV7-2	TRBJ1-4	few	-	CASSQPGEKLFF	TGTGCCAGCAGCCAACCAGGTGAAAAACTGTTTTTT
17	TRBV5-1	TRBJ2-1	few	TRBD2	CASQAGLAGTSYNEQFF	TGCGCCAGCCAGGCAGGACTAGCGGGGACGTCCTACAATGAGCAGTTCTTC
11	TRBV2	TRBJ2-4	many	TRBD1	CASQTGVIQYF	TGTGCCAGCCAAACAGGGGTTATTCAGTACTTC
14	TRBV29-1	TRBJ2-5	-	TRBD1	CSVGTGGPGETQYF	TGCAGCGTGGGGACAGGGGGTCCGGGGGAGACCCAGTACTTC
15	TRBV29-1	TRBJ2-3	-	TRBD1	CSGTGTGLRTDTQYF	TGCAGCGGTACCGGGACAGGACTCCGCACAGATACGCAGTATTTT
14	TRBV30	TRBJ2-1	-	TRBD2	CAWSDSAGGVSRFF	TGTGCCTGGAGTGACTCAGCGGGGGGCGTTAGCCGGTTCTTC
14	TRBV2	TRBJ2-7	few	TRBD1	CASIPDRVPYEQYF	TGTGCCAGCATACCCGACAGGGTCCCCTACGAGCAGTACTTC
14	TRBV7-2	TRBJ1-1	-	-	CASSRLRGGTEAFF	TGTGCCAGCAGCCGACTCAGGGGTGGCACTGAAGCTTTCTTT
14	TRBV2	TRBJ2-7	few	TRBD1	CASRMGQSLDEQYF	TGTGCCAGCAGGATGGGACAGAGCCTGGACGAGCAGTACTTC
12	TRBV30	TRBJ2-1	-	-	CAWSGTRNEQFF	TGTGCCTGGAGTGGGACTCGTAATGAGCAGTTCTTC
17	TRBV7-2	TRBJ2-7	-	-	CASSGGFGGNVPYEQYF	TGTGCCAGCAGCGGAGGATTTGGAGGGAATGTTCCCTACGAGCAGTACTTC
15	TRBV29-1	TRBJ1-2	-	-	CSVEGSGGLLDGYTF	TGCAGCGTTGAAGGGTCTGGGGGGTTACTAGATGGCTACACCTTC
17	TRBV30	TRBJ2-6	-	-	CAWSDQDLSSGANVLTF	TGTGCCTGGAGCGATCAGGATTTAAGCTCTGGGGCCAACGTCCTGACTTTC
15	TRBV4-3	TRBJ2-5	-	-	CASSQVAVGGETQYF	TGCGCCAGCAGCCAAGTAGCCGTGGGTGGAGAGACCCAGTACTTC
12	TRBV29-1	TRBJ1-5	-	-	CSAWPINQPQHF	TGCAGCGCCTGGCCCATAAATCAGCCCCAGCATTTT
17	TRBV11-2	TRBJ2-7	once	-	CASSLAVYSSVSYEQYF	TGTGCCAGCAGCTTAGCCGTCTACAGCTCCGTCTCCTACGAGCAGTACTTC
16	TRBV4-1	TRBJ2-7	-	-	CASSPETTGHGSQQYF	TGCGCCAGCAGCCCCGAAACCACGGGACACGGCTCTCAGCAGTACTTC
13	TRBV29-1	TRBJ2-3	few	-	CSVRGQNTDTQYF	TGCAGCGTTCGTGGACAGAACACAGATACGCAGTATTTT
15	TRBV5-1	TRBJ2-2	-	-	CASSREVGGHGELFF	TGCGCCAGCAGCCGGGAGGTCGGGGGCCACGGGGAGCTGTTTTTT
15	TRBV30	TRBJ1-3	once	TRBD1	CAWSRTGSSGNTIYF	TGTGCCTGGAGTCGGACAGGCAGCTCTGGAAACACCATATATTTT
12	TRBV29-1	TRBJ2-1	few	-	CSVVPGHNEQFF	TGCAGCGTTGTTCCCGGTCACAATGAGCAGTTCTTC
14	TRBV18	TRBJ2-5	-	-	CASSPLQGSETQYF	TGTGCCAGCTCACCACTTCAGGGTTCGGAGACCCAGTACTTC
14	TRBV4-3	TRBJ1-1	-	-	CASSQDLRGTEAFF	TGCGCCAGCAGCCAAGATCTTCGGGGGACTGAAGCTTTCTTT
14	TRBV5-1	TRBJ1-1	-	-	CASSSQDGNTEAFF	TGCGCCAGCAGCTCCCAGGACGGGAACACTGAAGCTTTCTTT
15	TRBV27	TRBJ2-1	-	TRBD2	CASSLGGGPSMKQFF	TGTGCCAGCAGTTTAGGCGGGGGGCCCTCAATGAAGCAGTTCTTC
15	TRBV4-3	TRBJ1-2	-	TRBD1	CASSVDLGTGSGYTF	TGCGCCAGCAGCGTCGACCTCGGGACAGGGAGTGGCTACACCTTC
13	TRBV5-1	TRBJ1-2	-	-	CASSLDWGHGYTF	TGCGCCAGCAGCTTGGATTGGGGCCATGGCTACACCTTC
14	TRBV29-1	TRBJ2-2	few	-	CSVAPGVNTGELFF	TGCAGCGTTGCCCCAGGGGTCAACACCGGGGAGCTGTTTTTT
13	TRBV4-3	TRBJ1-2	once	-	CASSQVYNYGYTF	TGCGCCAGCAGCCAAGTTTACAACTATGGCTACACCTTC
14	TRBV2	TRBJ1-4	few	-	CASSLAVTNEKLFF	TGTGCCAGCAGTTTGGCTGTGACTAATGAAAAACTGTTTTTT
14	TRBV7-2	TRBJ1-6	-	-	CASRPSGGNSPLHF	TGTGCCAGCAGACCTTCGGGGGGTAACTCACCCCTCCACTTT
14	TRBV29-1	TRBJ1-1	few	-	CSVGGQGSYTEAFF	TGCAGCGTAGGAGGGCAGGGGTCCTACACTGAAGCTTTCTTT
14	TRBV10-3	TRBJ2-5	-	TRBD2	CAISDRGERETQYF	TGTGCCATCAGTGACCGGGGGGAAAGAGAGACCCAGTACTTC